This TCR beta chain was identified during a study of shared clonotypes between healthy human individuals. Across the whole study: A couple of women and three men aged 18 to 49 made up the donors.

Regarding the study as a whole: Represented diversity, genetic and exposure-history alike, was limited by few donors. Sampling covered blood only; tissue repertoires likely differ.

The CDR3 is made up of 13 amino acids. Trimming took off 0 bases at V and 4 bases at J, with 7 bases between the two ends. CDR1 and CDR2 from the germline V gene are SGHTA and FQGNSA. Genomic DNA, for the unsorted samples, came from 80 million to 100 million PBMCs. The protocol was immunoSEQ multiplex PCR, while the TCRdb copy is restricted to in-frame clones and leaves out a portion. Of around 480,000 clones in the sample, about 79% are singletons; the top ten hold around 12%. This clone was detected only once. Its specificity is not known. The sample contains more than one DNA sequence encoding this CDR3.

The sample consisted of PBMCs. The TCR comes from a woman aged 40 to 50 in good health. Some clones in this sample may be carry-over from other donors' samples. This chain uses TRBV7-2 with TRBJ2-7; the D gene could be TRBD1 or TRBD2 (5 bases each). The CDR3 sequence is CASSLAWGYEQYF. In nucleotides, the CDR3 is TGTGCCAGCAGCTTAGCTTGGGGGTACGAGCAGTACTTC.